This T cell receptor (beta chain) was sequenced in a study of cytomegalovirus exposure and HLA in healthy donors. CDR1 is KGHSH and CDR2 is LQKENI in the germline V gene. This CDR3 has 17 residues. The ends lost 4 bases at V and 6 bases at J; junction bases unmatched: 7. Both 60 Vbeta primers and 13 Jbeta primers went into the PCR. Repertoires were generated with immunoSEQ multiplex PCR, while TCRdb's copy carries only in-frame clones and drops some. Here the sample spans 130,000 or so clones, roughly 80% being singletons. This clone turned up a few times. The antigen remains undetermined. Study-wide results and limits: Most TCR beta V segments were productive about 87% or about 30% of the time in an earlier analysis. Later analysis identified a missense DCLRE1C variant that was linked to TCR beta V- and J-gene trimming. TRBV6-2, TRBV6-3 and some other V segments were unresolvable in 87-base-pair reads.

Unrecorded immune exposure was likely among donors, who were nominally healthy when sampled. The V and J genes are TRBV18 and TRBJ2-1, with 15 bases identical to TRBD2. Material: PBMCs. This TCR derives from a man aged 25 to 45 in good health and CMV-seronegative. The CDR3 reads CASSRGLAGGPLNEQFF. DNA for the CDR3: TGTGCCAGCTCACGTGGACTAGCGGGAGGGCCTCTCAATGAGCAGTTCTTC.